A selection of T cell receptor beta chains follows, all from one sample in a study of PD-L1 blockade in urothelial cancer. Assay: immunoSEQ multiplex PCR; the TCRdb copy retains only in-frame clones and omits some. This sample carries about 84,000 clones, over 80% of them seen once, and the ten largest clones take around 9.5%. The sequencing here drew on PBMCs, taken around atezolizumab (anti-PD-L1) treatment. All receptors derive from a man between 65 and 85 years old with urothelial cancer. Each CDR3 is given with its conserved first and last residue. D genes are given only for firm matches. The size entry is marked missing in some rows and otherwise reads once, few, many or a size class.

CDR3 DNA: TGTGCCAGCAGTCCCCAGACAGGGGTGTTTGGAAACACCATATATTTT; CDR3 protein: CASSPQTGVFGNTIYF; clone size: NA; D gene: TRBD1; V gene: TRBV27; CDR3 length: 16; J gene: TRBJ1-3
CDR3 DNA: TGTGCCACCAGATCGCACGGGGGGAACCAATACGAGCAGTACTTC; CDR3 protein: CATRSHGGNQYEQYF; clone size: NA; D gene: TRBD2; V gene: TRBV19; CDR3 length: 15; J gene: TRBJ2-7
CDR3 DNA: TGCGCCAGCAGCTTCGGACTAGCGGGGGTCTCGTTGCTACCTGAGCAGTACTTC; CDR3 protein: CASSFGLAGVSLLPEQYF; clone size: once; D gene: TRBD2; V gene: TRBV5-1; CDR3 length: 18; J gene: TRBJ2-7
CDR3 DNA: TGTGCCAGCAGCTTCCGTAGCGGGGGCTCCTACAATGAGCAGTTCTTC; CDR3 protein: CASSFRSGGSYNEQFF; clone size: NA; D gene: TRBD2; V gene: TRBV11-2; CDR3 length: 16; J gene: TRBJ2-1
CDR3 DNA: TGTGCCAGCTCACCCACAGGGGGAAGGAGCAATCAGCCCCAGCATTTT; CDR3 protein: CASSPTGGRSNQPQHF; clone size: NA; D gene: TRBD1; V gene: TRBV18; CDR3 length: 16; J gene: TRBJ1-5
CDR3 DNA: TGTGCCAGCACTGTGGACTTAGACTACAATGAGCAGTTCTTC; CDR3 protein: CASTVDLDYNEQFF; clone size: NA; D gene: NA; V gene: TRBV2; CDR3 length: 14; J gene: TRBJ2-1
CDR3 DNA: TGTGCCAGCAGCGTAGGGGGACTGCGTACCGGGGAGCTGTTTTTT; CDR3 protein: CASSVGGLRTGELFF; clone size: once; D gene: NA; V gene: TRBV9; CDR3 length: 15; J gene: TRBJ2-2
CDR3 DNA: TGTGCCATCAGTGAGTTTTCGACTAGCGGGAGCCCAGATACGCAGTATTTT; CDR3 protein: CAISEFSTSGSPDTQYF; clone size: once; D gene: TRBD2; V gene: TRBV10-3; CDR3 length: 17; J gene: TRBJ2-3
CDR3 DNA: TGCGCCAGCAGCCAAGAGCAGGGTTGGACTGAAGCTTTCTTT; CDR3 protein: CASSQEQGWTEAFF; clone size: NA; D gene: NA; V gene: TRBV4-1; CDR3 length: 14; J gene: TRBJ1-1
CDR3 DNA: TGTGCCAGCAGCCCGGCAGGGGGCTGGACTGAAGCTTTCTTT; CDR3 protein: CASSPAGGWTEAFF; clone size: few; D gene: TRBD1; V gene: TRBV5-6; CDR3 length: 14; J gene: TRBJ1-1
CDR3 DNA: TGTGCCAGCAGCTTAGTAGCTAGCGGGAGCAATGAGCAGTTCTTC; CDR3 protein: CASSLVASGSNEQFF; clone size: few; D gene: TRBD2; V gene: TRBV7-2; CDR3 length: 15; J gene: TRBJ2-1
CDR3 DNA: TGTGCCAGCCCATGCCGGGGGTACGCATACGAGCAGTACTTC; CDR3 protein: CASPCRGYAYEQYF; clone size: NA; D gene: NA; V gene: TRBV6-5; CDR3 length: 14; J gene: TRBJ2-7
CDR3 DNA: TGTGCCAGCAGCTTAGAGGGACTCGGAGAGACCCAGTACTTC; CDR3 protein: CASSLEGLGETQYF; clone size: NA; D gene: NA; V gene: TRBV7-2; CDR3 length: 14; J gene: TRBJ2-5
CDR3 DNA: TGCGCCAGCAGCTGGACGGGGGGCACAGATACGCAGTATTTT; CDR3 protein: CASSWTGGTDTQYF; clone size: NA; D gene: NA; V gene: TRBV5-1; CDR3 length: 14; J gene: TRBJ2-3
CDR3 DNA: TGTGCCAGCAGTGTAGGAGCGAAAGAGACCCAGTACTTC; CDR3 protein: CASSVGAKETQYF; clone size: NA; D gene: NA; V gene: TRBV6-1; CDR3 length: 13; J gene: TRBJ2-5
CDR3 DNA: TGTGCCAGCAGCTTAAGGGGACTAGCGGGGAGCCGGGAGACCCAGTACTTC; CDR3 protein: CASSLRGLAGSRETQYF; clone size: NA; D gene: TRBD2; V gene: TRBV7-2; CDR3 length: 17; J gene: TRBJ2-5
CDR3 DNA: TGTGCCAGCAGCTTACCTGGGACAGGGCGGGCCGAGCAGTACTTC; CDR3 protein: CASSLPGTGRAEQYF; clone size: NA; D gene: TRBD1; V gene: TRBV7-2; CDR3 length: 15; J gene: TRBJ2-7
CDR3 DNA: TGTGCCAGCAGCTTGAGGGAGACAGGAGTTAATGAAAAACTGTTTTTT; CDR3 protein: CASSLRETGVNEKLFF; clone size: NA; D gene: NA; V gene: TRBV5-6; CDR3 length: 16; J gene: TRBJ1-4
CDR3 DNA: TGTGCCAGCTCACGACAGGGAAACGGTGACAGTGAGCAGTTCTTC; CDR3 protein: CASSRQGNGDSEQFF; clone size: NA; D gene: TRBD1; V gene: TRBV18; CDR3 length: 15; J gene: TRBJ2-1
CDR3 DNA: TGTGCCAGCAGCTCAGAGGGCGGCGTATCAACCGGGGAGCTGTTTTTT; CDR3 protein: CASSSEGGVSTGELFF; clone size: NA; D gene: NA; V gene: TRBV7-6; CDR3 length: 16; J gene: TRBJ2-2
CDR3 DNA: TGTGCCATCAGAGACCCCTCCCTAGCGGGAGTCTACAATGAGCAGTTCTTC; CDR3 protein: CAIRDPSLAGVYNEQFF; clone size: NA; D gene: TRBD2; V gene: TRBV10-3; CDR3 length: 17; J gene: TRBJ2-1
CDR3 DNA: TGTGCCAGCAGCTCCTCTAGCGGGGCCGGGTCCGGGGAGCTGTTTTTT; CDR3 protein: CASSSSSGAGSGELFF; clone size: NA; D gene: TRBD2; V gene: TRBV7-3; CDR3 length: 16; J gene: TRBJ2-2
CDR3 DNA: TGTGCCAGCTCACCACCCGGTAGCGGGCGTGACATTCAGTACTTC; CDR3 protein: CASSPPGSGRDIQYF; clone size: NA; D gene: TRBD2; V gene: TRBV18; CDR3 length: 15; J gene: TRBJ2-4
CDR3 DNA: TGTGCCAGCAGCTTAGACCTGGGGGGGGCTTTCTTT; CDR3 protein: CASSLDLGGAFF; clone size: NA; D gene: NA; V gene: TRBV11-3; CDR3 length: 12; J gene: TRBJ1-1
CDR3 DNA: TGCAGCGTTGGGGACAGGCTGGGCTATGGCTACACCTTC; CDR3 protein: CSVGDRLGYGYTF; clone size: once; D gene: TRBD1; V gene: TRBV29-1; CDR3 length: 13; J gene: TRBJ1-2
CDR3 DNA: TGTGCCAGCAGCCCCACAACAGGAACTAATGAAAAACTGTTTTTT; CDR3 protein: CASSPTTGTNEKLFF; clone size: NA; D gene: NA; V gene: TRBV14; CDR3 length: 15; J gene: TRBJ1-4
CDR3 DNA: TGTGCTAGTGGTTGGGGGGGGACAGGGGGCTACGAGCAGTACTTC; CDR3 protein: CASGWGGTGGYEQYF; clone size: NA; D gene: TRBD1; V gene: TRBV12-5; CDR3 length: 15; J gene: TRBJ2-7
CDR3 DNA: TGTGCCAGCAGCCTCGACAGGAACACTGAAGCTTTCTTT; CDR3 protein: CASSLDRNTEAFF; clone size: few; D gene: NA; V gene: TRBV7-3; CDR3 length: 13; J gene: TRBJ1-1
CDR3 DNA: TGTGCCAGCAGCGTGAGAGAGACCCAGTACTTC; CDR3 protein: CASSVRETQYF; clone size: NA; D gene: NA; V gene: TRBV11-2; CDR3 length: 11; J gene: TRBJ2-5
CDR3 DNA: TGTGCCAGTAGTACCATCTTGACAGGGCAAGCTGAGACCCAGTACTTC; CDR3 protein: CASSTILTGQAETQYF; clone size: NA; D gene: TRBD1; V gene: TRBV19; CDR3 length: 16; J gene: TRBJ2-5
CDR3 DNA: TGTGCCAGAAGCCCCAAGTCGGACAGGGGATTGTTTGCTGGGGCCAACGTCCTGACTTTC; CDR3 protein: CARSPKSDRGLFAGANVLTF; clone size: NA; D gene: TRBD1; V gene: TRBV5-3; CDR3 length: 20; J gene: TRBJ2-6
CDR3 DNA: TGTGCCAGCAGTTCGCCCGGGACAGGGAGTTTTCGCTACACCTTC; CDR3 protein: CASSSPGTGSFRYTF; clone size: NA; D gene: TRBD1; V gene: TRBV27; CDR3 length: 15; J gene: TRBJ1-2
CDR3 DNA: TGTGCCAGCGGAGGGGTCTCACAAGAGACCCAGTACTTC; CDR3 protein: CASGGVSQETQYF; clone size: NA; D gene: NA; V gene: TRBV6-5; CDR3 length: 13; J gene: TRBJ2-5
CDR3 DNA: TGCGCCAGCAGTGAGGGAGGACAAGAGACCCAGTACTTC; CDR3 protein: CASSEGGQETQYF; clone size: NA; D gene: NA; V gene: TRBV10-1; CDR3 length: 13; J gene: TRBJ2-5
CDR3 DNA: TGTGCCAGCAGCCCCCTGACAGGGCTTAGCAATCAGCCCCAGCATTTT; CDR3 protein: CASSPLTGLSNQPQHF; clone size: NA; D gene: TRBD1; V gene: TRBV7-8; CDR3 length: 16; J gene: TRBJ1-5
CDR3 DNA: TGTGCCATCAGTGATAGTTCTGGGACAGAATCCTACGAGCAGTACTTC; CDR3 protein: CAISDSSGTESYEQYF; clone size: NA; D gene: TRBD1; V gene: TRBV10-3; CDR3 length: 16; J gene: TRBJ2-7
CDR3 DNA: TGTGCCAGCAGTGTGGACAGGGGGCCCGGCAATCAGCCCCAGCATTTT; CDR3 protein: CASSVDRGPGNQPQHF; clone size: NA; D gene: TRBD1; V gene: TRBV2; CDR3 length: 16; J gene: TRBJ1-5
CDR3 DNA: TGTGCCAGCAGCTTGGACAGGGGGAGCTCCTACGAGCAGTACTTC; CDR3 protein: CASSLDRGSSYEQYF; clone size: NA; D gene: TRBD1; V gene: TRBV5-4; CDR3 length: 15; J gene: TRBJ2-7
CDR3 DNA: TGTGCCAGCAATAGGGGCAGATCCCGTGGGGCTTTCTTT; CDR3 protein: CASNRGRSRGAFF; clone size: NA; D gene: NA; V gene: TRBV6-1; CDR3 length: 13; J gene: TRBJ1-1
CDR3 DNA: TGTGCCTGGAGGCTCCTAGGACAGAACACTGAAGCTTTCTTT; CDR3 protein: CAWRLLGQNTEAFF; clone size: NA; D gene: NA; V gene: TRBV30; CDR3 length: 14; J gene: TRBJ1-1
CDR3 DNA: TGTGCCAGCAGCTTAGGACACCCAACTAATCAGCCCCAGCATTTT; CDR3 protein: CASSLGHPTNQPQHF; clone size: NA; D gene: NA; V gene: TRBV5-8; CDR3 length: 15; J gene: TRBJ1-5
CDR3 DNA: TGTGCCAGCAGTAATGACAGGCCCTCTGGAAACACCATATATTTT; CDR3 protein: CASSNDRPSGNTIYF; clone size: NA; D gene: NA; V gene: TRBV6-1; CDR3 length: 15; J gene: TRBJ1-3
CDR3 DNA: TGTGCCAGCAGCCAAAGTACAGATTATAATGAAAAACTGTTTTTT; CDR3 protein: CASSQSTDYNEKLFF; clone size: once; D gene: NA; V gene: TRBV14; CDR3 length: 15; J gene: TRBJ1-4
CDR3 DNA: TGTGCCACCTCGACAGGGGGCTATGGCTACACCTTC; CDR3 protein: CATSTGGYGYTF; clone size: few; D gene: TRBD1; V gene: TRBV6-6; CDR3 length: 12; J gene: TRBJ1-2
CDR3 DNA: TGTGCCAGCAGTTTCACAGGGGGAACTAATGAAAAACTGTTTTTT; CDR3 protein: CASSFTGGTNEKLFF; clone size: NA; D gene: TRBD1; V gene: TRBV27; CDR3 length: 15; J gene: TRBJ1-4
CDR3 DNA: TGTGCCAGCAGTTCTAGCAGGGGGCTTACTGAAGCTTTCTTT; CDR3 protein: CASSSSRGLTEAFF; clone size: NA; D gene: TRBD1; V gene: TRBV27; CDR3 length: 14; J gene: TRBJ1-1
CDR3 DNA: TGCGCCAGCAGCCCTCTAGCGGGAATATCCTACAATGAGCAGTTCTTC; CDR3 protein: CASSPLAGISYNEQFF; clone size: once; D gene: TRBD2; V gene: TRBV5-1; CDR3 length: 16; J gene: TRBJ2-1
CDR3 DNA: TGTGCCAGCAGCTTTGCGGGGAATGAGCAGTTCTTC; CDR3 protein: CASSFAGNEQFF; clone size: NA; D gene: NA; V gene: TRBV7-2; CDR3 length: 12; J gene: TRBJ2-1